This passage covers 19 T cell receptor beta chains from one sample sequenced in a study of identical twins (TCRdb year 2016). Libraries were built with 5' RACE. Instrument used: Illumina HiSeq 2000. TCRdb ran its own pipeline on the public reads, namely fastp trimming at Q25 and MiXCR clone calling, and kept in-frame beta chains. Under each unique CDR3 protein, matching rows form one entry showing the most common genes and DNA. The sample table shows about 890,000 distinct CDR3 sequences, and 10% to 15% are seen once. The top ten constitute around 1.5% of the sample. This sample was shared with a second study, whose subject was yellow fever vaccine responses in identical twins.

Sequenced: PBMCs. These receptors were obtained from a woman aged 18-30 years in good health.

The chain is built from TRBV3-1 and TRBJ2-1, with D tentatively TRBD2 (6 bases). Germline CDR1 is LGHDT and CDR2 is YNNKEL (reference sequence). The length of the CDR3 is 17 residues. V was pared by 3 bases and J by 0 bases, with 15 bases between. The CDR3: CASSQQAQAGSYNEQFF. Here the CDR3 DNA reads TGTGCCAGCAGCCAGCAGGCCCAAGCGGGCTCCTACAATGAGCAGTTCTTC.

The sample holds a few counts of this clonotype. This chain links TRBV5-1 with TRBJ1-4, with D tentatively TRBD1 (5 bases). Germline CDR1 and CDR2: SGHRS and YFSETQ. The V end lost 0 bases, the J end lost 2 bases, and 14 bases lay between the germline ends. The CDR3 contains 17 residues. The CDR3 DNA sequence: TGCGCCAGCAGCTTGGGAGGGGCGGGCCGGACTAATGAAAAACTGTTTTTT. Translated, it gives CASSLGGAGRTNEKLFF. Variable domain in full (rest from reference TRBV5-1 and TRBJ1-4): KAGVTQTPRYLIKTRGQQVTLSCSPISGHRSVSWYQQTPGQGLQFLFEYFSETQRNKGNFPGRFSGRQFSNSRSEMNVSTLELGDSALYLCASSLGGAGRTNEKLFFGSGTQLSVL.

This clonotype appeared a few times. The CDR3 coding sequence is TGTGCCAGCAGCCCCACTCAGGGACGGGGCTTAGAGACCCAGTACTTC. Translating gives CASSPTQGRGLETQYF. V usage is TRBV9 and J usage is TRBJ2-5; D is possibly TRBD1 or TRBD2 (5 bases each). This CDR3 region has 16 residues. Germline-derived CDR1 and CDR2 are SGDLS and YYNGEE. Trimming removed 4 bases at V and 4 bases at J, with 20 bases between. Full variable domain (missing parts from reference TRBV9 and TRBJ2-5): DSGVTQTPKHLITATGQRVTLRCSPRSGDLSVYWYQQSLDQGLQFLIQYYNGEERAKGNILERFSAQQFPDLHSELNLSSLELGDSALYFCASSPTQGRGLETQYFGPGTRLLVL.

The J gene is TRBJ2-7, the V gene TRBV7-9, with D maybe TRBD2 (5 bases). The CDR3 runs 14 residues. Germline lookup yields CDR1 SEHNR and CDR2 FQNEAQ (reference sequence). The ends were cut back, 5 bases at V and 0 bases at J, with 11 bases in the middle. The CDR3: CASSRSGNSYEQYV. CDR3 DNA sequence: TGTGCCAGCAGCCGGTCCGGGAACTCCTACGAGCAGTACGTC.

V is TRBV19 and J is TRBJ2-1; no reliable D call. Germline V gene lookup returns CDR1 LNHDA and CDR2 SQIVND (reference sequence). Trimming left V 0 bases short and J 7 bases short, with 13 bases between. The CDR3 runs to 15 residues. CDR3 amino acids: CASSIDQVQGNEQFF. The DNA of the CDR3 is TGTGCCAGTAGTATAGATCAGGTCCAAGGGAATGAGCAGTTCTTC.

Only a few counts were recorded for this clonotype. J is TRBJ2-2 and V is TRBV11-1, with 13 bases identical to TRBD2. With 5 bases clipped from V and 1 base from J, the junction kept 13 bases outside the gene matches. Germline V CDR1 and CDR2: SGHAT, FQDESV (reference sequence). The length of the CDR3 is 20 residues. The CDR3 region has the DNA TGTGCCAGCAGCACCGGGACTAGCGGGATCTCCGGCAAGAACACCGGGGAGCTGTTTTTT. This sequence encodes CASSTGTSGISGKNTGELFF.

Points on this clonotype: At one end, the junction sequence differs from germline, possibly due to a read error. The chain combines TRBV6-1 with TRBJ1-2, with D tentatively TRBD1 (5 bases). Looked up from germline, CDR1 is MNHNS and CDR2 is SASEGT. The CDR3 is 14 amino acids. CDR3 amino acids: CTSTQERGQYGYTF. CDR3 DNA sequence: TGTACCAGCACTCAAGAACGGGGCCAGTATGGCTACACCTTC.

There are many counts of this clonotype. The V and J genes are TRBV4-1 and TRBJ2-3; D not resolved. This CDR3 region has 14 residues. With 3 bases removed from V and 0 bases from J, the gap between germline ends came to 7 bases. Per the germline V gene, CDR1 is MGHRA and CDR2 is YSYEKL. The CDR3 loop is CASSHTESTDTQYF. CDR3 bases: TGCGCCAGCAGCCATACCGAGAGCACAGATACGCAGTATTTT.

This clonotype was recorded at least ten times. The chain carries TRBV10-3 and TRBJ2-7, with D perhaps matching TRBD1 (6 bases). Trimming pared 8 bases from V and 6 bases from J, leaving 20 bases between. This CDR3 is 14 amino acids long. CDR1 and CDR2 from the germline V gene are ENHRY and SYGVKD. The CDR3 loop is CAISVGAGVLEQYF. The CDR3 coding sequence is TGTGCCATCTCAGTCGGGGCAGGGGTCCTCGAGCAGTACTTC.

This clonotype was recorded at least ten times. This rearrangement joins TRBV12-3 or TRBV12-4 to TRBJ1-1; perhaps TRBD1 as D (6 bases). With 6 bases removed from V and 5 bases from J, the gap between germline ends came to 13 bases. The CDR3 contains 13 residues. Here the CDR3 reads CASSITGYTEAFF. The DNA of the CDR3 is TGTGCCAGCAGCATAACAGGGTATACTGAAGCTTTCTTT.

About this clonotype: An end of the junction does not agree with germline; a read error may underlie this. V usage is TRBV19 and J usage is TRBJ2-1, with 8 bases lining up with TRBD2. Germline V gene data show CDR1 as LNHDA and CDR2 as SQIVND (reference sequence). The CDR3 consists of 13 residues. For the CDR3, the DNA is TGTGCCAGTAAACTAAGCGGCGGGAGGCTTTTGGACTTC. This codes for CASKLSGGRLLDF.

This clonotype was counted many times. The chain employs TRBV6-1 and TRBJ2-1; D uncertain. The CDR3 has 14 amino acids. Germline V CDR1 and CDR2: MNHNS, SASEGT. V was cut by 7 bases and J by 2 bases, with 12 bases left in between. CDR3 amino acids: CASMVDLAYNEQFF. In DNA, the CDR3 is TGTGCCAGCATGGTCGACTTAGCCTACAATGAGCAGTTCTTC.

In DNA form, the CDR3 reads TGTGCCAGCATCTACAGGGGGAACACTGAAGCTTTCTTT. It translates to CASIYRGNTEAFF. This chain uses TRBV2 with TRBJ1-1; 7 bases line up with TRBD1. The germline CDR1 and CDR2 sequences are SNHLY and FYNNEI. The junction had 3 bases not matched to a gene; V was cut back by 7 bases and J by 1 base. The CDR3 is 13 amino acids.

The CDR3 region has the DNA TGTGCCAGCAAGACCGGGACTAGCGGGAATGAGCAGTTCTTC. Translating gives CASKTGTSGNEQFF. The chain carries TRBV6-1 and TRBJ2-1, with 12 bases aligning to TRBD2. J lost 7 bases, V lost 7 bases, and 5 bases had no gene match. This CDR3 region has 14 residues. Germline lookup yields CDR1 MNHNS and CDR2 SASEGT.

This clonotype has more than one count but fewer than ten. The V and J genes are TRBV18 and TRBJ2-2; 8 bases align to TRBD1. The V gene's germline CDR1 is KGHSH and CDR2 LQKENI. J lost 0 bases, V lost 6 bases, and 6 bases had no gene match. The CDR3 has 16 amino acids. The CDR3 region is CASSGQGSANTGELFF. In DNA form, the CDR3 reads TGTGCCAGCTCCGGACAGGGATCCGCGAACACCGGGGAGCTGTTTTTT.

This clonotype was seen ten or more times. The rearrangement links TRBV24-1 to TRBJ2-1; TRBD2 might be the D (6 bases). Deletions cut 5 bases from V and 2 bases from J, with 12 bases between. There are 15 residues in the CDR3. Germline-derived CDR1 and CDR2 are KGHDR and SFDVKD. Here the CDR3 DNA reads TGTGCCACCAGTGTGGGGGGTTTGGCCTACAATGAGCAGTTCTTC. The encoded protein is CATSVGGLAYNEQFF.

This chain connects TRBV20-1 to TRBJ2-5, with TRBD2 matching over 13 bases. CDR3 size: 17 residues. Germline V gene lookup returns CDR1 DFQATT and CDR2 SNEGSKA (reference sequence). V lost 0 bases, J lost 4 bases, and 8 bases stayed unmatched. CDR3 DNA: TGCAGTGCTAGAGATTGGACTAGCGGGAGATTCCGAGAGACCCAGTACTTC. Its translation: CSARDWTSGRFRETQYF.

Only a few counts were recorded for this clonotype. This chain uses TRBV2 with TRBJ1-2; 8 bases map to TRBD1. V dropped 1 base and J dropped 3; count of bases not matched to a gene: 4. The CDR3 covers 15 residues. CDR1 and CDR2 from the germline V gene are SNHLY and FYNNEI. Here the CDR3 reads CASSEGTGTDYGYTF. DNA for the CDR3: TGTGCCAGCAGTGAAGGGACAGGGACCGACTATGGCTACACCTTC.

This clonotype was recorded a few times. Here the CDR3 reads CASSGRRNYGYTF. CDR3 nucleotide sequence: TGCGCCAGCAGCGGCAGGAGGAACTATGGCTACACCTTC. The chain uses TRBV5-1 and TRBJ1-2; no definite D call. The V and J ends lost 4 bases and 2 bases respectively, with 9 bases between them. In germline, CDR1 is SGHRS, CDR2 YFSETQ. The CDR3 has 13 residues.